The clone carrying this T cell receptor (beta chain) was recorded at least ten times. With 4 bases clipped from V and 1 base from J, the junction kept 5 bases outside the gene matches. CDR1 is SGHRS, CDR2 YFSETQ, per germline. The CDR3 contains 15 residues. These data originate in a study of regulatory T cells in long-lasting Graves disease. Time point described: newly diagnosed GD, antithyroid drugs for less than 3 months. There was RNA extracted from PBMCs, and the TCR library was made from it. It was American Thyroid Association guidelines that determined Graves' disease diagnosis. An endocrinology department in Xi'an, China, supplied the patients. TCR beta libraries were built with iRepertoire HTBI primers and Arm-PCR of CDR3 regions. From the multiplex PCR reads, TCRdb called clonotypes with MiXCR, one entry per CDR3 protein. The profile shows around 500,000 distinct CDR3 sequences, around 12% of them singletons.

This sample also belongs to another study, concerning T cells in Graves' hyperthyroidism and ophthalmopathy.

The TCR sequence derives from a woman aged 25 to 45 with Graves disease. The genes are TRBV5-1 and TRBJ1-1; TRBD1 agrees at 9 bases. The sample here was peripheral blood mononuclear cells (PBMCs), taken at new diagnosis, from a patient treated with antithyroid drugs. CDR3 region: CASSPTDRGNTEAFF. CDR3 coding DNA: TGCGCCAGCAGCCCGACGGACAGGGGGAACACTGAAGCTTTCTTT. Looking up the rest from reference TRBV5-1 and TRBJ1-1 gives the full variable domain: KAGVTQTPRYLIKTRGQQVTLSCSPISGHRSVSWYQQTPGQGLQFLFEYFSETQRNKGNFPGRFSGRQFSNSRSEMNVSTLELGDSALYLCASSPTDRGNTEAFFGQGTRLTVV.